This T cell receptor beta chain was sequenced during a study of T cell repertoires in cytomegalovirus infection (dated by TCRdb to between 2018 and 2020). Broadly, across the study: Alongside well-studied HLA-B-restricted epitopes, the peptide stimulations were aimed at recently identified HLA-C-restricted CMV epitopes, whose presentation resists viral immunomodulation. Donor HLA type was relevant to the analysis, because carriage of CMV infection together with the matching HLA type was indicated by public TCR beta signatures. Results and caveats for the whole study, not just this receptor: The ex vivo response was dominated by HLA-C-restricted CMV-specific TCR beta clonotypes, which also provided the single most frequent clonotype in two of eight donors. In both this cohort and an independent cohort of 350 or so donors, the cumulative frequency of public TCR beta family members distinguished carriers of CMV infection plus the relevant HLA type.

Ten or more counts support this clonotype. The clone's antigen remains unknown. Per-base quality was not reported, and no clone a single base away is much larger than it. Spanning cysteine to phenylalanine, the CDR3 consists of 12 amino acids. Just the 36-base CDR3 DNA is kept, in frame starting at base 1. Deletion took 3 bases off V and 4 bases off J, with a span of 5 bases between the germline ends. Looking up the germline V gene yields CDR1 SGHVS and CDR2 FQNEAQ. The instrument was an Illumina HiSeq 1500. TCRdb reworked the public reads: Q25 trimming with fastp, MiXCR clone assembly, productive beta chains retained. Every CDR3 protein is listed once, alongside the most common genes and DNA of its rows. The sample table records around 570,000 distinct CDR3 sequences; over 35% of these occur just once. The leading ten clones occupy about 46% of the sample. The sample's treatment or condition label, decoded: in vitro stimulation with specific CMV peptide epitopes to enrich CMV-specific T cells.

In this chain, TRBV7-8 is recombined with TRBJ2-3; the D gene remains uncertain. This receptor was identified in a human donor in good health (CMV status not recorded). Some clones in this sample may be carry-over from other donors' samples. Sequenced material: cultured PBMCs, taken from culture after CMV antigen stimulation. CDR3 sequence: CASSFGPDTQYF. The DNA sequence follows: TGTGCCAGCAGCTTTGGCCCAGATACGCAGTATTTT.